The 15 T cell receptor beta chains below all came from one sample that was sequenced in a study of control samples from healthy donors and cancer patients. Profiled with immunoSEQ multiplex PCR; TCRdb holds only in-frame clones, not every one. The sample lists about 2,400 clones; about 98% were seen once. Sequenced: PBMCs. The receptors stem from an older man with head and neck cancer.

J is TRBJ1-1 and V is TRBV21-1; the table gives TRBD1 as D, unverified against the DNA. TRBV21-1 is noted as a pseudogene. The CDR3 has 17 residues. The CDR3 DNA follows: TGTGCCAGCAGCATACAGGGGGCGGTCCAGGGAGAAACTGAAGCTTTCTTT. It translates to CASSIQGAVQGETEAFF.

V usage is TRBV7-9 and J usage is TRBJ1-2; D unresolved. Germline CDR1 SEHNR, CDR2 FQNEAQ (reference sequence). V was cut by 3 bases and J by 0 bases, with 14 bases left in between. The CDR3 is made up of 16 amino acids. The CDR3 DNA reads as TGTGCCAGCAGCTTTTTTCGCCCGAGAGCTAACTATGGCTACACCTTC. It specifies CASSFFRPRANYGYTF.

V usage is TRBV12-5 and J usage is TRBJ2-2; 11 positions match TRBD2. The CDR3 runs 15 residues. The V gene's germline CDR1 is LGHNT and CDR2 FRNRAP. The V gene end was trimmed by 4 bases and the J gene end by 6 bases; junction bases not matched to a gene: 4. CDR3 sequence reads: CASGSGLADPGELFF. In nucleotides, the CDR3 is TGTGCTAGTGGTTCGGGACTAGCGGACCCCGGGGAGCTGTTTTTT.

This rearrangement joins TRBV7-9 to TRBJ2-2; TRBD2 matches at 13 bases. Trimming at V came to 5 bases and at J to 4 bases, leaving 1 base not matched to a gene. CDR3 length: 15 amino acids. CDR1 SEHNR and CDR2 FQNEAQ come from the germline V gene (reference sequence). CDR3 nucleotide sequence: TGTGCCAGCAGCCGGACTAGCGGGGGCACCGGGGAGCTGTTTTTT. It encodes CASSRTSGGTGELFF.

The rearrangement links TRBV6-6 to TRBJ1-5, with a tentative D call TRBD1 (5 bases). The CDR3 covers 14 residues. Germline CDR1 is MNHNY and CDR2 is SVGAGI (reference sequence). Trimming removed 5 bases from V and 3 bases from J, with 11 bases in between. CDR3 sequence reads: CASSTGGNNQPQHF. In DNA form, the CDR3 reads TGTGCCAGCAGTACGGGGGGTAACAATCAGCCCCAGCATTTT.

CDR3 sequence (DNA): TGTGCCAGCAGGGGACAGGGGCGCCATGGCTACACCTTC. Protein: CASRGQGRHGYTF. The chain carries TRBV27 and TRBJ1-2; 10 positions agree with TRBD1. The V gene end was trimmed by 6 bases and the J gene end by 6 bases; junction bases not matched to a gene: 4. Germline loops: CDR1 MNHEY, CDR2 SMNVEV (reference sequence). The CDR3 length is 13 residues.

The V and J genes are TRBV18 and TRBJ2-5; D ambiguous. Germline V gene lookup returns CDR1 KGHSH and CDR2 LQKENI. The V and J ends lost 3 bases and 2 bases respectively, with 7 bases between them. The CDR3 has 13 residues. The CDR3 DNA follows: TGTGCCAGCTCACCGGGAAATCAAGAGACCCAGTACTTC. Amino acids: CASSPGNQETQYF.

This clone was seen once. The CDR3 bases are TGTGCCAGCAGTTTGACAGGGAACACCGGGGAGCTGTTTTTT. This encodes CASSLTGNTGELFF. The rearrangement joins TRBV27 to TRBJ2-2; the D gene is possibly TRBD1 (6 bases). V was pared by 3 bases and J by 1 base, with 6 bases between. This CDR3 spans 14 amino acids. Germline V lookup: CDR1 MNHEY, CDR2 SMNVEV (reference sequence).

This chain uses TRBV4-3 with TRBJ1-2; possibly TRBD1 for D (5 bases). The CDR3 is 14 amino acids. Trimming cost V 4 bases and J 3 bases, with 12 bases left between them. Looked up from germline, CDR1 is LGHNA and CDR2 is YSLEER. The CDR3 nucleotides are TGCGCCAGCAGCCGCGGCGGGACCTACTATGGCTACACCTTC. This codes for CASSRGGTYYGYTF.

This chain joins TRBV2 and TRBJ2-1, with D hard to call. The CDR3 spans 12 residues. Looked up from germline, CDR1 is SNHLY and CDR2 is FYNNEI. V dropped 4 bases and J dropped 8 bases, with 9 bases sitting between them. The CDR3 reads CASSGGRDEQFF. The CDR3 nucleotides read TGTGCCAGCAGTGGAGGTAGGGATGAGCAGTTCTTC. Complete variable domain (other parts from reference TRBV2 and TRBJ2-1): EPEVTQTPSHQVTQMGQEVILRCVPISNHLYFYWYRQILGQKVEFLVSFYNNEISEKSEIFDDQFSVERPDGSNFTLKIRSTKLEDSAMYFCASSGGRDEQFFGPGTRLTVL.

The rearrangement joins TRBV30 to TRBJ1-2, with D unclear. Looked up from germline, CDR1 is GTSNPN and CDR2 is SVGIG (reference sequence). This CDR3 is built from 12 residues. V lost 1 base and J lost 7, with 10 bases in between. CDR3 amino acids: CAWSGGRPGYTF. The CDR3 DNA sequence: TGTGCCTGGAGTGGAGGTAGGCCTGGCTACACCTTC. The whole variable domain, filled in from reference TRBV30 and TRBJ1-2, reads SQTIHQWPATLVQPVGSPLSLECTVEGTSNPNLYWYRQAAGRGLQLLFYSVGIGQISSEVPQNLSASRPQDRQFILSSKKLLLSDSGFYLCAWSGGRPGYTFGSGTRLTVV.

The chain combines TRBV7-6 with TRBJ2-2; D not resolved. CDR1 is SGHVS and CDR2 is FNYEAQ in the germline V gene. The V end lost 5 bases, the J end lost 0 bases, and 16 bases lay between the germline ends. The CDR3 has 17 residues. The CDR3 reads CASSPSNGLPNTGELFF. CDR3 nucleotides: TGTGCCAGCAGCCCCAGTAACGGCCTACCGAACACCGGGGAGCTGTTTTTT.

The chain joins TRBV7-2 to TRBJ2-7; 8 nucleotides agree with TRBD2. CDR1 SGHTA and CDR2 FQGNSA come from the germline V gene. V was pared by 5 bases and J by 4 bases, with 7 bases of the junction left unmatched. The CDR3 contains 14 residues. In nucleotides, the CDR3 is TGTGCCAGCAGCCCCTCGGGAGGGCCATACGAGCAGTACTTC. This sequence encodes CASSPSGGPYEQYF.

The rearrangement joins TRBV28 to TRBJ2-7; D not resolved. V was shortened by 5 bases and J by 3 bases, with 8 bases between the two germline ends. Germline CDR1 MDHEN, CDR2 SYDVKM. CDR3 length equals 12 residues. The CDR3 here is CASSPGYYEQYF. DNA of the CDR3: TGTGCCAGCAGTCCTGGGTACTACGAGCAGTACTTC. The full variable domain, in which reference TRBV28 and TRBJ2-7 provide the parts outside the CDR3, is DVKVTQSSRYLVKRTGEKVFLECVQDMDHENMFWYRQDPGLGLRLIYFSYDVKMKEKGDIPEGYSVSREKKERFSLILESASTNQTSMYLCASSPGYYEQYFGPGTRLTVT.

The chain has TRBV6-2 or TRBV6-3 and TRBJ1-1; maybe TRBD1 (5 bases). CDR3 length: 13 residues. The V end lost 2 bases, the J end lost 1 base, and 5 bases lay between the germline ends. In germline, CDR1 is MNHEY, CDR2 SVGEGT. The CDR3 DNA reads as TGTGCCAGCAGTTACGGGACGAACACTGAAGCTTTCTTT. It yields the protein CASSYGTNTEAFF.